This T cell receptor beta chain was recovered during a study of cytomegalovirus exposure and HLA in healthy donors. Study conclusions and caveats: Sequencing likely produced, as an artifact, a cluster of highly shared sequence variants.

Primers included in the PCR were 60 Vbeta and 13 Jbeta primers. The data were produced by immunoSEQ multiplex PCR, yet TCRdb's version contains in-frame clones alone and is incomplete. The table shows around 55,000 clones, with roughly 71% occurring only once. Germline V gene sequence: CDR1 SGHRS, CDR2 YFSETQ. The CDR3 spans 15 residues. J was trimmed by 2 bases and V by 4 bases; bases with no gene match: 7. In regard to this clone: Its antigen is as yet unknown.

The V gene is TRBV5-1, the J gene TRBJ2-5; 8 positions agree with TRBD2. The sequenced sample was PBMCs. The receptor was isolated from a man aged 35 to 55 in good health and CMV-seropositive. The CDR3 reads CASSPGGGLQETQYF. As DNA, the CDR3 is TGCGCCAGCAGCCCCGGGGGGGGCCTACAAGAGACCCAGTACTTC. Drawing the rest from reference TRBV5-1 and TRBJ2-5, the complete variable domain is KAGVTQTPRYLIKTRGQQVTLSCSPISGHRSVSWYQQTPGQGLQFLFEYFSETQRNKGNFPGRFSGRQFSNSRSEMNVSTLELGDSALYLCASSPGGGLQETQYFGPGTRLLVL.